Shown below are 27 T cell receptor beta chains from a single sample sequenced in a study of shared clonotypes between healthy human individuals. Sequencing used immunoSEQ multiplex PCR; TCRdb keeps in-frame clones, though not all of them. The sample consists of a few million clones, approximately 94% of them appearing once. The specimen was naive CD4+ T cells sorted from blood. Subset: CD45RA+ positively selected. Receptors originate from a man younger than 35 in good health.

To note about this clone: Different DNA sequences within this sample yield the same CDR3. The chain couples TRBV5-1 to TRBJ2-3; 9 nucleotides align to TRBD1. The CDR3 runs to 14 residues. From germline, CDR1 is SGHRS and CDR2 YFSETQ. V lost 3 bases and J lost 5; bases outside the gene matches: 4. In nucleotides, the CDR3 is TGCGCCAGCAGCTCGACAGGGGGAGGAGATACGCAGTATTTT. Residues: CASSSTGGGDTQYF.

On this clone: The same CDR3 can be traced to other DNA sequences in this sample. This chain uses TRBV6-1 with TRBJ1-4, with 11 bases aligning to TRBD1. This CDR3 spans 15 amino acids. The V segment lost 5 bases and the J segment 4 bases; nucleotides outside the gene matches: 3. Germline loops: CDR1 MNHNS, CDR2 SASEGT. The chain's CDR3 is CASSRTGGGNEKLFF. CDR3 coding DNA: TGTGCCAGCAGTCGGACAGGGGGCGGTAATGAAAAACTGTTTTTT.

This clone was seen a few times. The chain links TRBV9 to TRBJ1-5; possibly TRBD1 for D (5 bases). Germline V gene sequence: CDR1 SGDLS, CDR2 YYNGEE. Trimming removed 0 bases at V and 4 bases at J, with 8 bases between. The CDR3 contains 14 residues. CDR3 loop: CASSVEGVNQPQHF. Written as DNA, the CDR3 is TGTGCCAGCAGCGTAGAAGGGGTTAATCAGCCCCAGCATTTT.

The genes are TRBV19 and TRBJ2-3; D could derive from TRBD1 or TRBD2 (5 bases each). CDR1 LNHDA and CDR2 SQIVND come from the germline V gene (reference sequence). CDR3 length equals 15 residues. V was clipped by 3 bases and J by 9 bases, with 19 bases between them. The CDR3 DNA reads as TGTGCCAGTAGTATTGGGGACCAGGCCAGGGCCACGCAGTATTTT. Translated, it gives CASSIGDQARATQYF.

The V gene is TRBV5-4, the J gene TRBJ1-2, with D possibly being TRBD1 (6 bases). The germline V and J ends were trimmed by 4 bases and 8 bases, with 18 bases remaining between them. The CDR3 extends over 14 amino acids. Germline loops: CDR1 SGHNT, CDR2 YYREEE (reference sequence). This chain's CDR3 is CASSLDSAARGYTF. The CDR3 DNA sequence: TGTGCCAGCAGCCTGGACAGTGCTGCGCGAGGCTACACCTTC.

This chain connects TRBV2 to TRBJ1-2, with 8 bases aligning to TRBD1. The CDR3 has 13 amino acids. The germline V gene encodes CDR1 SNHLY and CDR2 FYNNEI. V dropped 6 bases and J dropped 2; count of bases not matched to a gene: 2. CDR3 region: CASSDRGNYGYTF. CDR3 sequence (DNA): TGTGCCAGCAGCGACAGGGGAAACTATGGCTACACCTTC.

The J gene is TRBJ2-2, the V gene TRBV5-5, with unresolved D. The CDR3 has 16 amino acids. Trimming took 3 bases from V and 1 from J, leaving 13 bases between them. Germline lookup yields CDR1 SGHKS and CDR2 YYEKEE (reference sequence). The CDR3, as DNA: TGTGCCAGCAGCTCCCAGCTGACGGGGAACACCGGGGAGCTGTTTTTT. This translates into CASSSQLTGNTGELFF.

The V call is TRBV9, the J call TRBJ1-1; D unclear. This CDR3 comprises 16 residues. The V end lost 0 bases, the J end lost 4 bases, and 16 bases lay between the germline ends. CDR1 and CDR2 (germline): SGDLS, YYNGEE. The CDR3 region has the DNA TGTGCCAGCAGCGTAGGAGGCAGCTTACCCATCACTGAAGCTTTCTTT. This encodes CASSVGGSLPITEAFF.

J is TRBJ2-6 and V is TRBV29-1; 9 nucleotides align to TRBD1. Per the germline V gene, CDR1 is SQVTM and CDR2 is ANQGSEA. The junction had 6 bases not matched to a gene; V was cut back by 6 bases and J by 0 bases. The CDR3 loop spans 16 amino acids. As DNA, the CDR3 is TGCAGCGTGGGACAGGGATTAGCCTCTGGGGCCAACGTCCTGACTTTC. Its protein is CSVGQGLASGANVLTF. Full variable domain (remainder filled in from reference TRBV29-1 and TRBJ2-6): SAVISQKPSRDICQRGTSLTIQCQVDSQVTMMFWYRQQPGQSLTLIATANQGSEATYESGFVIDKFPISRPNLTFSTLTVSNMSPEDSSIYLCSVGQGLASGANVLTFGAGSRLTVL.

Of note for this clone: Other DNA sequences of this sample code for an identical CDR3. The chain employs TRBV18 and TRBJ2-2; weak D call: TRBD1 (5 bases). V lost 2 bases, J lost 2 bases, and 9 bases lay in between. This CDR3 is 15 amino acids long. The germline V gene encodes CDR1 KGHSH and CDR2 LQKENI. Written as DNA, the CDR3 is TGTGCCAGCTCACCAAACCAGGGAAACACCGGGGAGCTGTTTTTT. It translates to CASSPNQGNTGELFF.

This rearrangement joins TRBV5-3 to TRBJ1-1, with D unresolved. TRBV5-3 is an open reading frame, and its role is uncertain. The CDR3 sequence is 15 residues long. V was shortened by 3 bases and J by 2 bases, with 14 bases between the two germline ends. For the CDR3, the DNA is TGTGCCAGAAGCTCCGGACGGATGGAAAACACTGAAGCTTTCTTT. Translation gives CARSSGRMENTEAFF.

V is TRBV2 and J is TRBJ2-2; D is perhaps TRBD1 (8 bases). The CDR3 contains 15 residues. Trimming left V 6 bases short and J 3 bases short, with 14 bases between. Germline CDR1 and CDR2: SNHLY and FYNNEI. The CDR3 DNA follows: TGTGCCAGCAGGCAACAGGGGGGGGACACCGGGGAGCTGTTTTTT. This encodes CASRQQGGDTGELFF.

The V gene is TRBV5-6, the J gene TRBJ2-7; 7 nucleotides line up with TRBD1. CDR1 is SGHDT and CDR2 is YYEEEE in the germline V gene. The CDR3 spans 16 residues. V lost 1 base, J lost 0 bases, and 7 bases stayed unmatched. The CDR3 bases are TGTGCCAGCAGCTTGTCACTGGGGACAGACTCCTACGAGCAGTACTTC. It encodes CASSLSLGTDSYEQYF.

V gene TRBV4-1 combines with J gene TRBJ2-6, with D possibly being TRBD2 (6 bases). The V end lost 1 base, the J end lost 11 bases, and 12 bases lay between the germline ends. The length of the CDR3 is 14 residues. The germline V gene has CDR1 MGHRA and CDR2 YSYEKL. The CDR3 DNA reads as TGCGCCAGCAGCCAAGGGAGCAGGGAGGACGTCCTGACTTTC. As protein: CASSQGSREDVLTF.

The chain joins TRBV7-2 to TRBJ1-1; the D is unclear. Germline V gene lookup returns CDR1 SGHTA and CDR2 FQGNSA. Between the trimmed V and J ends, which lost 1 base and 1 base, there was a span of 16 bases. The CDR3 runs to 17 residues. CDR3 residues: CASSLGNWGKGNTEAFF. For the CDR3, the DNA is TGTGCCAGCAGCTTAGGAAATTGGGGTAAGGGGAACACTGAAGCTTTCTTT. Drawing the rest from reference TRBV7-2 and TRBJ1-1, the complete variable domain is GAGVSQSPSNKVTEKGKDVELRCDPISGHTALYWYRQSLGQGLEFLIYFQGNSAPDKSGLPSDRFSAERTGGSVSTLTIQRTQQEDSAVYLCASSLGNWGKGNTEAFFGQGTRLTVV.

This clone was seen more than once but under ten times. This sequence joins TRBV5-1 and TRBJ2-2; 7 positions match TRBD2. CDR3 length: 15 residues. CDR1 SGHRS and CDR2 YFSETQ come from the germline V gene. V was pared by 7 bases and J by 1 base, with 7 bases of the junction left unmatched. The CDR3 region has the DNA TGCGCCAGCGGACAAAGCGGGATGAACACCGGGGAGCTGTTTTTT. Its protein is CASGQSGMNTGELFF.

The chain couples TRBV27 to TRBJ2-1, with TRBD2 matching over 10 bases. The CDR3 runs to 16 residues. Germline V gives CDR1 MNHEY, CDR2 SMNVEV (reference sequence). V shed 4 bases, J shed 4 bases, and the junction held 7 bases outside the gene matches. CDR3 amino acids: CASSSKAGGRYNEQFF. CDR3 in DNA: TGTGCCAGCAGTTCCAAAGCGGGGGGGCGATACAATGAGCAGTTCTTC.

This chain joins TRBV10-1 and TRBJ2-1; 7 bases fit TRBD2. V gave up 5 bases and J gave up 0 bases; unmatched junction bases: 7. The CDR3 consists of 16 residues. CDR1 WNHNN and CDR2 SYGVQD come from the germline V gene (reference sequence). In nucleotides, the CDR3 is TGCGCCAGCAGTCAATATGGGGGGGGCTCCTACAATGAGCAGTTCTTC. It translates to CASSQYGGGSYNEQFF.

This chain joins TRBV7-2 and TRBJ2-7; the D gene is possibly TRBD2 (6 bases). The CDR3 length is 15 residues. CDR1 is SGHTA, CDR2 FQGNSA, per germline. V lost 5 bases to trimming and J lost 6 bases, with 20 bases between them. The CDR3 loop is CASSLRRVGLGEQYF. The CDR3 coding sequence is TGTGCCAGCAGCCTTCGGAGGGTGGGGTTGGGCGAGCAGTACTTC.

CDR3 bases: TGTGCCAGCAGGGCCAGGGCAGATACGCAGTATTTT. It translates to CASRARADTQYF. The chain couples TRBV6-5 to TRBJ2-3; D is possibly TRBD1 (5 bases). The germline gives CDR1 MNHEY, CDR2 SVGAGI. The CDR3 totals 12 residues. V was trimmed by 6 bases and J by 4 bases, leaving 8 bases between them.

This clone has just one count. The genes are TRBV5-4 and TRBJ1-1; 8 nucleotides agree with TRBD1. The V gene's germline CDR1 is SGHNT and CDR2 YYREEE (reference sequence). This CDR3 has 15 amino acids. V was pared by 6 bases and J by 0 bases, with 7 bases of the junction left unmatched. The CDR3 nucleotides read TGTGCCAGCACCCCTAGACAGGGGTTGAACACTGAAGCTTTCTTT. Its translation: CASTPRQGLNTEAFF.

The chain joins TRBV4-3 to TRBJ2-3; D remains unclear. The CDR3 is 16 residues long. The germline V and J ends were trimmed by 1 base and 6 bases, with 17 bases remaining between them. Germline loops: CDR1 LGHNA, CDR2 YSLEER. This chain's CDR3 is CASSQGLQSLTDTQYF. Here the CDR3 DNA reads TGCGCCAGCAGCCAAGGTCTGCAGTCCCTCACTGATACGCAGTATTTT.

This chain uses TRBV7-3 with TRBJ2-1; the match to TRBD1 covers 8 bases. CDR1 is SGHTA, CDR2 FQGTGA, per germline. CDR3 length: 14 amino acids. V lost 4 bases and J lost 6; bases outside the gene matches: 5. CDR3 nucleotides: TGTGCCAGCAGCTCGCGGACAGGGATCAATGAGCAGTTCTTC. Protein: CASSSRTGINEQFF.

The chain combines TRBV5-1 with TRBJ2-3; D unresolved. The germline gives CDR1 SGHRS, CDR2 YFSETQ. The CDR3 runs to 14 residues. Trimming removed 2 bases from V and 6 bases from J, with 13 bases in between. DNA for the CDR3: TGCGCCAGCAGCTTACGGATAGCCGGCGATACGCAGTATTTT. It encodes CASSLRIAGDTQYF.

The chain employs TRBV5-6 and TRBJ2-1; TRBD2 agrees at 10 bases. Germline V gene data show CDR1 as SGHDT and CDR2 as YYEEEE. Losses at the gene ends were 4 bases for V and 2 bases for J; bases not matched to a gene: 3. CDR3 length equals 15 residues. The CDR3: CASSPLAGAYNEQFF. CDR3 DNA: TGTGCCAGCAGCCCCCTAGCGGGGGCCTACAATGAGCAGTTCTTC.

The J gene is TRBJ2-7, the V gene TRBV7-9; weak D call: TRBD2 (7 bases). The germline gives CDR1 SEHNR, CDR2 FQNEAQ (reference sequence). This CDR3 spans 15 amino acids. V lost 6 bases and J lost 0, with 15 bases in between. CDR3 in amino acids: CASRPGGGRSYEQYF. Written as DNA, the CDR3 is TGTGCCAGCAGACCCGGCGGGGGCCGCTCCTACGAGCAGTACTTC.

The chain combines TRBV7-3 with TRBJ2-1; 9 positions match TRBD2. The CDR3 has 15 residues. Germline V lookup: CDR1 SGHTA, CDR2 FQGTGA. Losses at the gene ends were 6 bases for V and 4 bases for J; bases not matched to a gene: 7. The CDR3 coding sequence is TGTGCCAGCAGTTCCGGGACTAGCAAGTACAATGAGCAGTTCTTC. Its translation: CASSSGTSKYNEQFF.